This T cell receptor (beta chain) emerged from a study of chemoradiotherapy in HPV16-positive cancers. Germline-derived CDR1 and CDR2 are SGHTA and FQGTGA. The CDR3 sequence is 13 residues long. V was pared by 3 bases and J by 4 bases, with 9 bases between. Findings and limits, study-wide: Non-HPV-specific T cells did not expand in tumors during treatment, whereas candidate HPV-specific clones and E7-related motifs did.

Produced via immunoSEQ multiplex PCR; TCRdb's table is partial and in-frame only. The table has about 32,000 clones, roughly 75% seen once. A remark on this clone: Its antigen remains unknown.

The gene calls are TRBV7-3 and TRBJ1-1; no clear D. The sequence was obtained from a human donor with HPV-associated anogenital cancer. The source material was blood, sampled from a patient who underwent chemoradiotherapy. CDR3 region: CASSFKGTTEAFF. The CDR3, as DNA: TGTGCCAGCAGCTTCAAGGGTACCACTGAAGCTTTCTTT.